The clone carrying this T cell receptor (beta chain) was recorded only once. Its antigen is still unknown. Primers included in the PCR were 60 Vbeta and 13 Jbeta primers. The assay was immunoSEQ multiplex PCR, and TCRdb's table has in-frame clones only and misses some. The repertoire holds some 170,000 clones, with roughly 85% as singletons. The CDR3 loop spans 15 amino acids. Germline V gene lookup returns CDR1 MNHEY and CDR2 SMNVEV (reference sequence). V lost 6 bases and J lost 7, with 21 bases in between. This specimen comes from a study of cytomegalovirus exposure and HLA in healthy donors. Notes on the study in general: It was reportedly the case that the classifier diagnosed cytomegalovirus status with high specificity and sensitivity.

This chain joins TRBV27 and TRBJ1-1; possible D gene TRBD1, 5 bases. The TCR originated in a woman between 50 and 59 years old in good health and CMV-seronegative. Specimen: PBMCs. The CDR3 loop is CASRLTDPYRGEAFF. CDR3 coding DNA: TGTGCCAGCAGATTGACAGACCCCTATAGAGGTGAAGCTTTCTTT.